These 15 T cell receptor beta chains were sequenced from one sample in a study of T cell repertoires in cytomegalovirus infection. One entry per CDR3 protein, called by TCRdb with MiXCR from the reads. The data hold about 740,000 distinct CDR3 sequences, with less than 40% observed a single time. The specimen sequenced was PBMCs. The origin of the receptors is a human donor in good health (CMV status not recorded). Some clones in this sample may be carry-over from other donors' samples.

J is TRBJ2-7 and V is TRBV6-5; 7 bases map to TRBD2. The CDR3 runs to 16 residues. Germline V gene sequence: CDR1 MNHEY, CDR2 SVGAGI. V lost 1 base and J lost 7; bases outside the gene matches: 13. This chain's CDR3 is CASSYWAEGGAREQYF. The CDR3 DNA reads as TGTGCCAGCAGTTACTGGGCCGAGGGAGGGGCGCGAGAGCAGTACTTC.

This clonotype has more than one count but fewer than ten. The chain has TRBV28 and TRBJ2-7, with D uncertain. From germline, CDR1 is MDHEN and CDR2 SYDVKM. Trimming took 3 bases from V and 2 from J, leaving 17 bases between them. This CDR3 is built from 16 residues. CDR3 sequence (DNA): TGTGCCAGCAGTTTGCCCGAATGGGCCTTGCCCTACGAGCAGTACTTC. Its protein is CASSLPEWALPYEQYF.

This clonotype was detected a few times. This rearrangement joins TRBV4-1 to TRBJ1-5, with a possible D match to TRBD1 (5 bases). Trimming cost V 1 base and J 7 bases, with 14 bases left between them. Germline V gene data show CDR1 as MGHRA and CDR2 as YSYEKL. This CDR3 spans 15 amino acids. For the CDR3, the DNA is TGCGCCAGCAGCCAAGCGCAGGGATTGGGGCAGCCCCAGCATTTT. Amino acid sequence: CASSQAQGLGQPQHF.

Written as DNA, the CDR3 is TGTGCCATCAGTGGCATGGGGGAAAAACTGTTTTTT. Amino acid sequence: CAISGMGEKLFF. The chain joins TRBV10-3 to TRBJ1-4; D ambiguous. The germline V gene has CDR1 ENHRY and CDR2 SYGVKD. The CDR3 contains 12 residues. V gave up 4 bases and J gave up 8 bases, with 8 bases separating them.

This clonotype was seen only once. Since a much larger clone is just one base distant, this may be a read error. The V call is TRBV7-8, the J call TRBJ2-3; D gene unclear. Trimming removed 5 bases at V and 6 bases at J, with 9 bases between. CDR3 size: 12 residues. Germline V gene sequence: CDR1 SGHVS, CDR2 FQNEAQ. In nucleotides, the CDR3 is TGTGCCAGCAGCACTCGTGTGGATACGCAGTATTTT. Its protein is CASSTRVDTQYF. The full variable domain, completed using reference TRBV7-8 and TRBJ2-3, is GAGVSQSPRYKVAKRGQDVALRCDPISGHVSLFWYQQALGQGPEFLTYFQNEAQLDKSGLPSDRFFAERPEGSVSTLKIQRTQQEDSAVYLCASSTRVDTQYFGPGTRLTVL.

V gene TRBV7-9 combines with J gene TRBJ2-7, with D possibly being TRBD1 (6 bases). The CDR3 runs to 13 residues. V lost 10 bases to trimming and J lost 0 bases, with 13 bases between them. Germline-derived CDR1 and CDR2 are SEHNR and FQNEAQ (reference sequence). The CDR3 spells CAIPGQSSYEQYF. Written as DNA, the CDR3 is TGTGCCATCCCGGGACAAAGCTCCTACGAGCAGTACTTC.

The rearrangement joins TRBV7-8 to TRBJ2-5; weak D call: TRBD1 (6 bases). Trimming shortened V by 5 bases and J by 1 base, and 14 bases separated the two germline ends. Germline CDR1 SGHVS, CDR2 FQNEAQ. CDR3 length: 15 amino acids. The CDR3 here is CASSKQTGVQETQYF. CDR3 in DNA: TGTGCCAGCAGCAAACAGACAGGAGTCCAAGAGACCCAGTACTTC.

This clonotype was seen more than once but under ten times. The genes are TRBV5-6 and TRBJ1-2, with 9 bases fitting TRBD1. The trim removed 2 bases at V and 8 bases at J, leaving 10 bases unmatched. CDR3 length equals 15 residues. The germline gives CDR1 SGHDT, CDR2 YYEEEE. The CDR3 nucleotides read TGTGCCAGCAGCTTCCCGACAGGGGGACTTTACGGCTACACCTTC. It translates to CASSFPTGGLYGYTF.

CDR3 in amino acids: CASSSIPTSGENIQYF. As DNA, the CDR3 is TGTGCCAGCAGCTCCATACCGACTAGCGGAGAAAACATTCAGTACTTC. J is TRBJ2-4 and V is TRBV28, with TRBD2 matching 9 bases. The CDR3 contains 16 residues. J was trimmed by 5 bases and V by 6 bases; bases with no gene match: 11. Germline-derived CDR1 and CDR2 are MDHEN and SYDVKM.

This chain connects TRBV6-6 to TRBJ1-5; no definite D call. CDR1 is MNHNY and CDR2 is SVGAGI in the germline V gene (reference sequence). V lost 3 bases and J 0 bases, leaving 12 bases between the germline ends. The CDR3 has 16 residues. The CDR3 nucleotides read TGTGCCAGCAGTTATCCCCCCTCTTCTAGCAATCAGCCCCAGCATTTT. It translates to CASSYPPSSSNQPQHF.

The J gene is TRBJ2-1, the V gene TRBV19, with 11 positions matching TRBD2. With V trimmed by 5 bases and J by 5 bases, 14 bases remained unmatched. CDR1 is LNHDA, CDR2 SQIVND, per germline (reference sequence). The CDR3 covers 18 residues. CDR3: CASSLPSGGPTRDNEQFF. The CDR3 bases are TGTGCCAGTAGTCTGCCTAGCGGGGGGCCTACTAGGGACAATGAGCAGTTCTTC.

Comments on this clonotype: An end of the junction does not agree with germline; a read error may underlie this. The chain joins TRBV28 to TRBJ1-1, with D perhaps matching TRBD1 (6 bases). The CDR3 totals 14 residues. Germline V gene sequence: CDR1 MDHEN, CDR2 SYDVKM. CDR3 region: CASSLRDTNTEDFF. The CDR3 coding sequence is TGTGCCAGCAGTCTCCGGGACACTAACACTGAAGATTTCTTT.

J is TRBJ2-7 and V is TRBV6-6; TRBD2 matches 7 bases. From germline, CDR1 is MNHNY and CDR2 SVGAGI (reference sequence). The trim removed 5 bases at V and 1 base at J, leaving 11 bases unmatched. The CDR3 sequence is 16 residues long. The DNA for the CDR3 is TGTGCCAGCAGTGGGATAGCGGGCTTAAGTTCCTACGAGCAGTACTTC. This encodes CASSGIAGLSSYEQYF.

The chain employs TRBV12-3 or TRBV12-4 and TRBJ1-1; the match to TRBD1 covers 7 bases. This CDR3 contains 14 residues. The DNA of the CDR3 is TGTGCAGACAGGGACATAACGGGATGGACTGAAGCTTTCTTT. The encoded protein is CADRDITGWTEAFF.

Notes on this clonotype: The junction differs from germline at one of its ends, possibly a read error. J is TRBJ2-4 and V is TRBV5-1, with a tentative D call TRBD1 (6 bases). Germline lookup yields CDR1 SGHRS and CDR2 YFSETQ. CDR3 size: 13 residues. CDR3 DNA sequence: TGCGCCAGCAGAAGGGAACAGGGAAACATTCAGTGCTTC. Translation: CASRREQGNIQCF.